This entry describes one TCR beta chain. Its antigen is still unknown. The repertoire was sequenced with immunoSEQ multiplex PCR; TCRdb's copy has only in-frame clones and lacks some. The repertoire holds 150,000 or so clones, with about 91% as singletons. Second doses were pooled across both intervals (about 4 or about 12 weeks). This entry is derived from a study of T cell responses to AZD1222 COVID-19 vaccine. Overall study results and limits: With dominance at 160-218 and 743-854, vaccine-associated CD4 TCRs spanned spike.

Trimming shortened V by 3 bases and J by 7 bases, and 18 bases separated the two germline ends. Germline CDR1 GTSNPN, CDR2 SVGIG (reference sequence). The CDR3 spans 15 residues. The TCR was taken from an adult who received the AZD1222 COVID-19 vaccine. The specimen was peripheral blood, collected 28 days after the second AZD1222 dose. V usage is TRBV30 and J usage is TRBJ1-4; D not certain. The CDR3: CAWRSAIPRGEKLFF. The CDR3 DNA follows: TGTGCCTGGAGATCCGCAATCCCGCGGGGTGAAAAACTGTTTTTT.